This record looks at one TCR beta chain sequence and its context. The sample is drawn from a study of blood T cell repertoires in COVID-19. For the study at large: Collection of acute and convalescent COVID-19 samples took place in the United States, Italy and Spain. T cells, B-cell-depleted T cells, or PBMCs supplied cDNA or gDNA.

Original analysis: For nucleated cells, counts were estimated from reference gene primer amplification. Data came from immunoSEQ multiplex PCR; TCRdb stores just in-frame clones and leaves some out. V, J and clone size are those of that table, while D and trimming were read from the DNA. The sample contains just over 70,000 clones, approximately 80% of which appear only once. The TCR was taken from a man between 65 and 85 years old who had recovered from COVID-19. The specimen was peripheral blood.

The CDR3 reads CASSLEVLAGGEADTQYF. CDR3 DNA sequence: TGTGCCAGCAGCTTAGAGGTGCTAGCGGGAGGGGAGGCAGATACGCAGTATTTT. J is TRBJ2-3 and V is TRBV7-2; 12 bases map to TRBD2. V was pared by 1 base and J by 4 bases, with 9 bases of the junction left unmatched. CDR1 is SGHTA, CDR2 FQGNSA, per germline. This CDR3 is 18 amino acids long.